This TCR beta chain stems from a study of long-term antiretroviral therapy in people with HIV. It was version v3.0 of the immunoSEQ assay that was run at survey level. The study targeted roughly 40,000-55,000 T-cell genomes per sample in sequencing. Here immunoSEQ multiplex PCR was the method, and the copy in TCRdb shows in-frame clones only, minus some. The top ten hold 4.2% of the sample, which has tens of thousands of clones, roughly nine tenths seen once. In germline, CDR1 is SGHNT, CDR2 YENEEA. The CDR3 covers 14 residues. Between the trimmed V and J ends, which lost 6 bases and 2 bases, there was a span of 14 bases.

The chain carries TRBV11-3 and TRBJ2-7, with D perhaps being TRBD1 or TRBD2 (6 bases each). The TCR comes from a man between 18 and 29 years old with HIV. The input for sequencing was unsorted PBMCs, taken 3.1 years after starting antiretroviral therapy. CDR3: CASRGTGATYEQYF. The CDR3 region has the DNA TGTGCCAGCAGGGGGACGGGGGCGACCTACGAGCAGTACTTC.